The rows below give T cell receptor beta chains drawn from one sample of a study of cytomegalovirus exposure and HLA in healthy donors. Sequenced by immunoSEQ multiplex PCR; TCRdb stores in-frame clones only, minus some. The repertoire holds 150,000 to 200,000 clones, around 74% seen once, with around 2% in the top ten. What was sequenced was PBMCs. The receptors were gathered from a female donor in good health and CMV-seronegative. CDR3s include the opening cysteine and the closing phenylalanine or tryptophan. Each record gives: V gene, clone size, D gene, J gene, CDR3 protein, CDR3 DNA. The D gene is left open where the match is weak. Rows may omit the clone size; those that give it use once, few, many or a size class.

TRBV5-6	NA	NA	TRBJ2-1	CASSLGQLNEQFF	TGTGCCAGCAGCTTGGGACAGCTTAATGAGCAGTTCTTC
TRBV6-4	large	TRBD1	TRBJ2-3	CASSAGTGETDTQYF	TGTGCCAGCAGTGCCGGGACAGGGGAAACAGATACGCAGTATTTT
TRBV11-2	NA	TRBD2	TRBJ2-2	CASSWTAGGHGELFF	TGTGCCAGCAGCTGGACAGCGGGAGGGCACGGGGAGCTGTTTTTT
TRBV7-6	NA	NA	TRBJ1-1	CASSLSGSPNTEAFF	TGTGCCAGCAGCTTAAGCGGCAGTCCGAACACTGAAGCTTTCTTT
TRBV18	NA	TRBD2	TRBJ2-7	CASSTSGDSYEQYF	TGTGCCAGCTCAACTAGCGGGGATTCCTACGAGCAGTACTTC
TRBV5-4	NA	TRBD2	TRBJ2-7	CASSFVAGAGEQYF	TGTGCCAGCAGCTTCGTAGCGGGGGCTGGCGAGCAGTACTTC
TRBV19	NA	TRBD1	TRBJ2-7	CASSMGQGHSYEQYF	TGTGCCAGTAGTATGGGACAGGGGCATTCCTACGAGCAGTACTTC
TRBV27	NA	TRBD1	TRBJ1-5	CASSPPPGLTGLNQPQHF	TGTGCCAGCAGTCCACCACCCGGCCTGACAGGGCTCAATCAGCCCCAGCATTTT
TRBV6-5	NA	NA	TRBJ2-5	CASSYFAGTAQETQYF	TGTGCCAGCAGTTACTTCGCGGGAACGGCCCAAGAGACCCAGTACTTC
TRBV5-4	NA	NA	TRBJ1-5	CASSLEPGAHQPQHF	TGTGCCAGCAGCTTGGAACCAGGGGCTCATCAGCCCCAGCATTTT
TRBV25-1	NA	TRBD1	TRBJ1-6	CASSELRQGDSPLHF	TGTGCCAGCAGTGAGTTACGACAGGGTGATTCACCCCTCCACTTT
TRBV2	few	TRBD2	TRBJ2-7	CASSRLAGGEQYF	TGTGCCAGCAGCCGACTAGCGGGGGGAGAGCAGTACTTC
TRBV10-3	NA	NA	TRBJ2-1	CAISESAGSNEQFF	TGTGCCATCAGTGAGTCGGCAGGGTCCAATGAGCAGTTCTTC
TRBV6-1	NA	NA	TRBJ1-1	CASTGTIEAFF	TGTGCCAGCACCGGGACAATCGAAGCTTTCTTT
TRBV6-5	NA	TRBD2	TRBJ2-3	CASSYFREADTQYF	TGTGCCAGCAGTTACTTCCGGGAGGCAGATACGCAGTATTTT
TRBV7-2	NA	NA	TRBJ1-2	CASSFGLYPTF	TGTGCCAGCAGCTTCGGACTATACCCCACCTTC
TRBV2	NA	TRBD2	TRBJ2-1	CASSRGGGPYNEQFF	TGTGCCAGCAGCCGCGGGGGAGGCCCCTACAATGAGCAGTTCTTC
TRBV12-1	NA	NA	TRBJ2-7	CASSPAYEQYF	TGTGCCAGCAGCCCTGCGTACGAGCAGTACTTC
TRBV5-1	few	NA	TRBJ1-1	CASSVRRGTTEAFF	TGCGCCAGCAGCGTACGTCGGGGAACCACTGAAGCTTTCTTT
TRBV6-5	NA	NA	TRBJ2-1	CASSYGWTRPNEQFF	TGTGCCAGCAGTTACGGGTGGACTCGCCCCAATGAGCAGTTCTTC
TRBV6-5	NA	TRBD1	TRBJ2-7	CASRDSKYEQYF	TGTGCCAGCCGGGACAGTAAATACGAGCAGTACTTC
TRBV29-1	NA	NA	TRBJ2-7	CSVEIVARDYYEQYF	TGCAGCGTTGAGATAGTTGCGAGAGATTACTACGAGCAGTACTTC
TRBV14	NA	NA	TRBJ1-1	CASSQAVITEAFF	TGTGCCAGCAGCCAAGCAGTGATCACTGAAGCTTTCTTT
TRBV25-1	once	NA	TRBJ2-1	CASSEQNEQFF	TGTGCCAGCAGTGAACAAAATGAGCAGTTCTTC
TRBV5-4	NA	NA	TRBJ2-7	CASSLLTGSYEQYF	TGTGCCAGCAGCTTGTTGACGGGCTCCTACGAGCAGTACTTC
TRBV19	NA	NA	TRBJ2-7	CASSTGIPNSYEQYF	TGTGCCAGTAGCACCGGTATCCCGAACTCCTACGAGCAGTACTTC
TRBV2	few	NA	TRBJ1-1	CASSGEGISNTEAFF	TGTGCCAGCAGTGGAGAGGGAATAAGTAACACTGAAGCTTTCTTT
TRBV5-4	NA	NA	TRBJ1-2	CASSHEGRANYGYTF	TGTGCCAGCAGCCATGAGGGGAGGGCTAACTATGGCTACACCTTC
TRBV7-2	NA	TRBD1	TRBJ1-1	CASRSDRGYTEAFF	TGTGCCAGCAGATCCGACAGGGGATATACTGAAGCTTTCTTT
TRBV7-9	NA	NA	TRBJ1-3	CASSPANREIDTIYF	TGTGCCAGCAGCCCAGCGAACAGGGAGATAGACACCATATATTTT
TRBV6-5	NA	NA	TRBJ1-2	CASSYSRDTHYGYTF	TGTGCCAGCAGTTACTCCCGGGACACACACTATGGCTACACCTTC
TRBV6-1	once	TRBD2	TRBJ2-1	CASSEALPGTSGNNEQFF	TGTGCCAGCAGTGAAGCGCTTCCGGGGACTAGCGGTAACAATGAGCAGTTCTTC
TRBV5-1	NA	NA	TRBJ2-3	CASSPGTVTDTQYF	TGCGCCAGCAGCCCGGGTACGGTCACAGATACGCAGTATTTT
TRBV19	NA	NA	TRBJ2-2	CASSIQETGELFF	TGTGCCAGTAGTATTCAAGAGACCGGGGAGCTGTTTTTT
TRBV13	NA	NA	TRBJ2-7	CASSLEWGSYYEQYF	TGTGCCAGCAGCTTAGAATGGGGCAGTTACTACGAGCAGTACTTC
TRBV28	NA	TRBD2	TRBJ2-1	CASSSGLVSNEQFF	TGTGCCAGCAGTTCGGGACTAGTTTCCAATGAGCAGTTCTTC
TRBV6-4	few	TRBD1	TRBJ2-2	CASSDSKDRDHTGELFF	TGTGCCAGCAGTGACTCGAAGGACAGGGATCACACCGGGGAGCTGTTTTTT
TRBV5-1	NA	TRBD1	TRBJ2-1	CASSGLGQGNEQFF	TGCGCCAGCAGCGGGTTAGGACAGGGCAATGAGCAGTTCTTC
TRBV4-2	once	TRBD2	TRBJ2-1	CASSHPRAGGNNEQFF	TGTGCCAGCAGCCACCCTCGAGCGGGAGGGAACAATGAGCAGTTCTTC
TRBV11-1	once	NA	TRBJ2-7	CASSLEHGITYEQYF	TGTGCCAGCAGCTTAGAGCACGGGATCACCTACGAGCAGTACTTC
TRBV2	NA	NA	TRBJ2-7	CASGGTPGNQYF	TGTGCCAGCGGAGGGACGCCCGGAAATCAGTACTTC
TRBV27	once	TRBD1	TRBJ2-1	CASSPQRTGLILYNEQFF	TGTGCCAGCAGTCCACAACGGACAGGCCTCATCCTTTACAATGAGCAGTTCTTC
TRBV7-2	NA	NA	TRBJ1-1	CASSVAAGPPGEAFF	TGTGCCAGCAGTGTAGCGGCGGGGCCCCCGGGTGAAGCTTTCTTT
TRBV7-8	once	TRBD1	TRBJ2-5	CASSLGGTVRETQYF	TGTGCCAGCAGCTTAGGGGGGACAGTCCGGGAGACCCAGTACTTC
TRBV15	once	NA	TRBJ2-2	CATSRGPGSNANTGELFF	TGTGCCACCAGCAGAGGACCGGGTTCTAACGCGAACACCGGGGAGCTGTTTTTT
TRBV5-1	once	TRBD2	TRBJ2-7	CASSGGVGGFYEQYF	TGCGCCAGCAGCGGGGGGGTGGGCGGATTCTACGAGCAGTACTTC
TRBV29-1	few	TRBD1	TRBJ2-7	CSVTGQGFYEQYF	TGCAGCGTTACGGGACAGGGCTTCTACGAGCAGTACTTC
TRBV18	NA	TRBD1	TRBJ2-3	CASSLGTGTTSTDTQYF	TGTGCCAGCTCACTTGGGACAGGGACGACTAGCACAGATACGCAGTATTTT
TRBV30	NA	TRBD2	TRBJ2-5	CAGTSGRKETQYF	TGTGCCGGGACTAGCGGCCGAAAAGAGACCCAGTACTTC
TRBV5-8	NA	NA	TRBJ1-2	CASSLMAGYSYGYTF	TGTGCCAGCAGCTTGATGGCAGGGTATAGCTATGGCTACACCTTC
TRBV5-1	NA	NA	TRBJ1-1	CASRTGYGANTEAFF	TGCGCCAGCCGAACAGGGTACGGGGCGAACACTGAAGCTTTCTTT
TRBV6-5	NA	TRBD1	TRBJ1-1	CASSYPGTGQIEAFF	TGTGCCAGCAGTTACCCGGGGACAGGACAAATAGAAGCTTTCTTT
TRBV7-9	NA	NA	TRBJ1-2	CASSHISYYGYTF	TGTGCCAGCAGCCACATATCTTACTATGGCTACACCTTC
TRBV4-1	NA	TRBD2	TRBJ2-3	CASSQEKKRLVASGGGDTQYF	TGCGCCAGCAGCCAAGAGAAGAAAAGACTTGTGGCTAGCGGGGGCGGGGATACGCAGTATTTT